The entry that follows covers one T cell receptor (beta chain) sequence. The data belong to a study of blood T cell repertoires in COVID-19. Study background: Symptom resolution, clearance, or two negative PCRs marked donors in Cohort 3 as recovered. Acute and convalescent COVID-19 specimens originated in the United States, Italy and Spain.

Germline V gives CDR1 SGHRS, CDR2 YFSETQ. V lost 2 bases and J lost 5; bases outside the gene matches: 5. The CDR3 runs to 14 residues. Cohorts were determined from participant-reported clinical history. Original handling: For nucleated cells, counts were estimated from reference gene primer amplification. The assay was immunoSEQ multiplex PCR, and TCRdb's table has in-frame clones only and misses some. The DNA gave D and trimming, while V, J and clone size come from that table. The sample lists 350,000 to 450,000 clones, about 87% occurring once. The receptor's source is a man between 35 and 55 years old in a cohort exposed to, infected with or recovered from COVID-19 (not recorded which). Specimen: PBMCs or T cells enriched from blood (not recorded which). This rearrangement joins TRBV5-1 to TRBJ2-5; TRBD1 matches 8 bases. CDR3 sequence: CASSFPDRVETQYF. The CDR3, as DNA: TGCGCCAGCAGCTTCCCGGACAGGGTGGAGACCCAGTACTTC.